The 24 T cell receptor beta chains presented below share a single source sample, sequenced in a study of blood T cell repertoires in COVID-19. Sequencing used immunoSEQ multiplex PCR; TCRdb keeps in-frame clones, though not all of them. Among under 200,000 clones listed, around 83% were seen once. The sequenced sample consisted of peripheral blood. These receptors originate from a woman aged 40 to 50 with acute or convalescent COVID-19.

This chain connects TRBV7-2 to TRBJ2-7, with TRBD2 matching over 9 bases. V shed 4 bases, J shed 9 bases, and the junction held 13 bases outside the gene matches. CDR3 length equals 15 residues. CDR1 and CDR2 from the germline V gene are SGHTA and FQGNSA. CDR3 residues: CASSSTGTSMEGQYF. CDR3 sequence (DNA): TGTGCCAGCAGCTCAACCGGGACTAGCATGGAGGGGCAGTACTTC.

The V and J genes are TRBV10-3 and TRBJ2-7; 10 nucleotides align to TRBD1. The CDR3 is 13 amino acids. After removal of 11 bases from V and 5 bases from J, the junction contained 9 bases not matched to a gene. Per the germline V gene, CDR1 is ENHRY and CDR2 is SYGVKD. The CDR3 DNA reads as TGTGCCTCCAGGGGGACAGGGGCCGACGAGCAGTACTTC. Its translation is CASRGTGADEQYF.

The chain recombines TRBV5-5 with TRBJ1-2, with TRBD1 matching 10 bases. CDR3 length: 14 amino acids. V lost 4 bases, J lost 3 bases, and 3 bases stayed unmatched. From germline, CDR1 is SGHKS and CDR2 YYEKEE (reference sequence). The CDR3 nucleotides are TGTGCCAGCAGCGCGGGACAGGGGTACTATGGCTACACCTTC. Translated: CASSAGQGYYGYTF.

V is TRBV10-3 and J is TRBJ2-1; TRBD2 is a possible D gene (6 bases). V was cut by 6 bases and J by 1 base, with 13 bases left in between. The germline CDR1 and CDR2 sequences are ENHRY and SYGVKD. The CDR3 loop spans 15 amino acids. CDR3 amino acids: CAIRGRRESYNEQFF. The CDR3 DNA sequence: TGTGCCATCAGGGGGAGGAGGGAATCCTACAATGAGCAGTTCTTC.

J is TRBJ1-1 and V is TRBV28; D not certain. Trimming took 6 bases from V and 10 from J, leaving 9 bases between them. Germline loops: CDR1 MDHEN, CDR2 SYDVKM. CDR3 length: 10 residues. CDR3 nucleotides: TGTGCCAGCAGAGACTACATAGCTTTCTTT. Translating it yields CASRDYIAFF. The entire variable domain, with the rest obtained from reference TRBV28 and TRBJ1-1, is as follows: DVKVTQSSRYLVKRTGEKVFLECVQDMDHENMFWYRQDPGLGLRLIYFSYDVKMKEKGDIPEGYSVSREKKERFSLILESASTNQTSMYLCASRDYIAFFGQGTRLTVV.

The chain couples TRBV29-1 to TRBJ1-2; TRBD1 aligns across 9 bases. CDR3 length equals 15 residues. Trimming at V came to 6 bases and at J to 4 bases, leaving 12 bases not matched to a gene. In germline, CDR1 is SQVTM, CDR2 ANQGSEA. The CDR3 loop is CSVRQGGRVGYGYTF. CDR3 DNA sequence: TGCAGCGTCCGACAGGGGGGACGGGTCGGCTATGGCTACACCTTC.

The rearrangement links TRBV7-9 to TRBJ1-4, with D unresolved. V lost 5 bases and J 8 bases, leaving 15 bases between the germline ends. The CDR3 spans 14 residues. CDR1 and CDR2 from the germline V gene are SEHNR and FQNEAQ (reference sequence). For the CDR3, the DNA is TGTGCCAGCAGCCCCACCGGCGGGAGGGAAAAACTGTTTTTT. Its translation: CASSPTGGREKLFF. The complete variable domain, with remaining parts taken from reference TRBV7-9 and TRBJ1-4, reads DTGVSQNPRHKITKRGQNVTFRCDPISEHNRLYWYRQTLGQGPEFLTYFQNEAQLEKSRLLSDRFSAERPKGSFSTLEIQRTEQGDSAMYLCASSPTGGREKLFFGSGTQLSVL.

The genes are TRBV28 and TRBJ2-7; the match to TRBD2 covers 12 bases. CDR3 length equals 14 residues. V was clipped by 4 bases and J by 3 bases; unmatched bases: 1. In germline, CDR1 is MDHEN, CDR2 SYDVKM. The CDR3 coding sequence is TGTGCCAGCAGTTCGGGACTAGCGGGCTACGAGCAGTACTTC. It yields the protein CASSSGLAGYEQYF.

The chain employs TRBV7-8 and TRBJ2-5; D ambiguous. The V gene's germline CDR1 is SGHVS and CDR2 FQNEAQ. V was cut by 0 bases and J by 4 bases, with 9 bases left in between. The CDR3 has 14 residues. CDR3 residues: CASSLAPRSETQYF. CDR3 sequence (DNA): TGTGCCAGCAGCTTAGCTCCCAGATCAGAGACCCAGTACTTC. Full variable domain (remainder filled in from reference TRBV7-8 and TRBJ2-5): GAGVSQSPRYKVAKRGQDVALRCDPISGHVSLFWYQQALGQGPEFLTYFQNEAQLDKSGLPSDRFFAERPEGSVSTLKIQRTQQEDSAVYLCASSLAPRSETQYFGPGTRLLVL.

This clone was seen a handful of times. The J gene is TRBJ2-1, the V gene TRBV19, with TRBD2 identical over 10 bases. The CDR3 extends over 14 amino acids. The germline V gene has CDR1 LNHDA and CDR2 SQIVND (reference sequence). Losses at the gene ends were 3 bases for V and 7 bases for J; bases not matched to a gene: 3. The CDR3 region has the DNA TGTGCCAGTAGTATGCTAGCGGGAGCGAATGAGCAGTTCTTC. It yields the protein CASSMLAGANEQFF.

The rearrangement links TRBV5-6 to TRBJ2-5; D might be TRBD1 (6 bases). In germline, CDR1 is SGHDT, CDR2 YYEEEE. Trimming removed 8 bases at V and 7 bases at J, with 15 bases between. The CDR3 is made up of 12 amino acids. The CDR3 spells CASRQSQGTQYF. The CDR3, as DNA: TGTGCCAGTAGACAGTCACAGGGGACCCAGTACTTC.

There are a few counts of this clone. The V call is TRBV7-9, the J call TRBJ1-4; 10 bases map to TRBD1. CDR1 and CDR2 (germline): SEHNR, FQNEAQ (reference sequence). The V and J ends lost 5 bases and 3 bases, in that order; junction bases with no gene match: 6. The length of the CDR3 is 16 residues. The CDR3 DNA is TGTGCCAGCAGCCCGGGACAGGGGAGGGCTAATGAAAAACTGTTTTTT. Its protein product is CASSPGQGRANEKLFF. Variable domain in full (rest from reference TRBV7-9 and TRBJ1-4): DTGVSQNPRHKITKRGQNVTFRCDPISEHNRLYWYRQTLGQGPEFLTYFQNEAQLEKSRLLSDRFSAERPKGSFSTLEIQRTEQGDSAMYLCASSPGQGRANEKLFFGSGTQLSVL.

This clone appeared a single time. The chain is built from TRBV19 and TRBJ2-1; 8 nucleotides align to TRBD2. Germline CDR1 reads LNHDA; CDR2 reads SQIVND (reference sequence). With 2 bases clipped from V and 4 bases from J, the junction kept 13 bases outside the gene matches. The CDR3 extends over 18 amino acids. The CDR3 sequence: CASSIRQDPGLEYNEQFF. In DNA form, the CDR3 reads TGTGCCAGTAGTATACGACAGGACCCGGGACTAGAGTACAATGAGCAGTTCTTC. The full variable domain, in which reference TRBV19 and TRBJ2-1 provide the parts outside the CDR3, is DGGITQSPKYLFRKEGQNVTLSCEQNLNHDAMYWYRQDPGQGLRLIYYSQIVNDFQKGDIAEGYSVSREKKESFPLTVTSAQKNPTAFYLCASSIRQDPGLEYNEQFFGPGTRLTVL.

As regards this clone: Its ends do not fully match the called genes, so a read error is possible. DNA of the CDR3: TGTGCCAGTAGTGTAGAGGGGGCGCGATTTGTGGAGACCCAGTACTTC. This sequence encodes CASSVEGARFVETQYF. This chain joins TRBV19 and TRBJ2-5; 7 bases agree with TRBD1. The CDR3 extends over 16 amino acids. The germline V gene has CDR1 LNHDA and CDR2 SQIVND (reference sequence). Full variable domain (outside the CDR3, taken from reference TRBV19 and TRBJ2-5): DGGITQSPKYLFRKEGQNVTLSCEQNLNHDAMYWYRQDPGQGLRLIYYSQIVNDFQKGDIAEGYSVSREKKESFPLTVTSAQKNPTAFYLCASSVEGARFVETQYFGPGTRLLVL.

V gene TRBV18 combines with J gene TRBJ1-3, with a possible D match to TRBD1 (5 bases). This CDR3 comprises 16 residues. From germline, CDR1 is KGHSH and CDR2 LQKENI. V was clipped by 3 bases and J by 0 bases, with 12 bases between them. The CDR3 sequence is CASSPADSSSGNTIYF. CDR3 DNA sequence: TGTGCCAGCTCACCCGCTGACAGCTCCTCTGGAAACACCATATATTTT.

The CDR3 nucleotides are TGTGCCAGCAGTGTCCAGTTAGCGGGAGAGACCCAGTACTTC. Amino acid sequence: CASSVQLAGETQYF. V gene TRBV28 combines with J gene TRBJ2-5; 7 bases fit TRBD2. The CDR3 is 14 residues long. The trim removed 5 bases at V and 4 bases at J, leaving 7 bases unmatched. Germline V lookup: CDR1 MDHEN, CDR2 SYDVKM.

This clone was counted only a few times. The V gene is TRBV12-3 or TRBV12-4, the J gene TRBJ1-1, with D unclear. V was clipped by 6 bases and J by 4 bases, with 12 bases between them. The CDR3 totals 13 residues. CDR3 nucleotide sequence: TGTGCCAGCAGCACACCCACGGGCACTGAAGCTTTCTTT. Its protein product is CASSTPTGTEAFF.

The chain has TRBV7-8 and TRBJ1-4; 8 bases are a match to TRBD1. Germline V gives CDR1 SGHVS, CDR2 FQNEAQ. The CDR3 covers 13 residues. After removal of 6 bases from V and 7 bases from J, the junction contained 4 bases not matched to a gene. CDR3 residues: CASSPTGVEKLFF. CDR3 DNA sequence: TGTGCCAGCAGTCCGACAGGGGTTGAAAAACTGTTTTTT.

The CDR3 sequence is CASSPPAGTEQFF. DNA of the CDR3: TGTGCCAGCTCACCCCCGGCGGGGACCGAGCAGTTCTTC. V usage is TRBV18 and J usage is TRBJ2-1, with D possibly matching TRBD2 (6 bases). V lost 3 bases, J lost 10 bases, and 13 bases lay in between. In germline, CDR1 is KGHSH, CDR2 LQKENI. The CDR3 has 13 amino acids.

The sample holds a few counts of this clone. J is TRBJ1-5 and V is TRBV28; weak D call: TRBD1 (6 bases). This CDR3 contains 14 residues. The germline V gene encodes CDR1 MDHEN and CDR2 SYDVKM. Trimming left V 6 bases short and J 4 bases short, with 13 bases between. CDR3: CASRDGGRNQPQHF. CDR3 DNA: TGTGCCAGCAGGGACGGGGGGCGGAATCAGCCCCAGCATTTT.

The chain has TRBV28 and TRBJ2-7, with D possibly being TRBD2 (6 bases). V was cut by 3 bases and J by 3 bases, with 12 bases left in between. Germline V gene data show CDR1 as MDHEN and CDR2 as SYDVKM. The CDR3 has 14 amino acids. Written as DNA, the CDR3 is TGTGCCAGCAGTTTCTTCGGGAGTGTCTACGAGCAGTACTTC. This sequence encodes CASSFFGSVYEQYF.

The gene calls are TRBV10-3 and TRBJ1-1; D is undetermined. From germline, CDR1 is ENHRY and CDR2 SYGVKD. Trimming left V 2 bases short and J 1 base short, with 5 bases between. The CDR3 has 13 amino acids. For the CDR3, the DNA is TGTGCCATCAGTGAGCCAGGGAACACTGAAGCTTTCTTT. As protein: CAISEPGNTEAFF.

The chain joins TRBV28 to TRBJ1-4; 8 positions match TRBD1. CDR3 length: 15 residues. Germline-derived CDR1 and CDR2 are MDHEN and SYDVKM. After removal of 5 bases from V and 6 bases from J, the junction contained 8 bases not matched to a gene. The CDR3 bases are TGTGCCAGCAGTCAGCAGGGGGCGGGGGATGAAAAACTGTTTTTT. It yields the protein CASSQQGAGDEKLFF.

This clone was found a few times. The chain carries TRBV7-9 and TRBJ1-1; TRBD1 is a possible D gene (5 bases). Germline CDR1 and CDR2: SEHNR and FQNEAQ (reference sequence). This CDR3 is 15 amino acids long. Trimming left V 5 bases short and J 1 base short, with 14 bases between. CDR3 DNA sequence: TGTGCCAGCAGCCCGGCTGGGGGGAGGAACACTGAAGCTTTCTTT. This gives the protein CASSPAGGRNTEAFF.